This T cell receptor (beta chain) was observed in a study of shared clonotypes between healthy human individuals. Terminally differentiated effector memory CD45RA+ cells were left out of the naive CD8 fraction, which was CD45RO-negative and positively selected for CCR7. Clones were sequenced by immunoSEQ multiplex PCR, and TCRdb holds only the in-frame ones, with some missing. The table has about 800,000 clones, roughly 96% seen once; the top ten hold about 0.22%. The CDR3 has 13 amino acids. Germline CDR1 MDHEN, CDR2 SYDVKM. V dropped 2 bases and J dropped 6 bases, with 8 bases sitting between them.

The chain employs TRBV28 and TRBJ1-5; a possible D gene is TRBD1 (5 bases). This clonotype was obtained from a man younger than 45 in good health. The source material was naive CD8+ T cells sorted from blood. CDR3 nucleotides: TGTGCCAGCAGTTTAGGTAGGGGTCAGCCCCAGCATTTT. Protein sequence: CASSLGRGQPQHF.